This T cell receptor beta chain was identified in a study of cytomegalovirus exposure and HLA in healthy donors (dated by TCRdb to the late 2010s). Turning to the overall study: In an earlier analysis of several hundred of the donors, approximately 300 Gb of sequence data and about 110 million unique TCR beta sequences from roughly 190 million T cells were reported. Around 300 gigabases of sequencing data and 70 million to 85 million unique TCR sequences were included in an early release covering roughly 700 HLA-typed donors. Among the roughly 400 genotyped donors, approximately 81% belonged to the genetic ancestry cluster associated with self-reported Caucasian donors. The study aimed to test whether signatures of past pathogen exposure could be identified by cataloging public T cell receptors. The T cell repertoires of some 670 subjects were profiled by immunosequencing and related to cytomegalovirus serostatus. In addition to the first cohort of roughly 670 subjects, a separate validation cohort of 120 different subjects was used. To predict cytomegalovirus infection status, the study brought together high-throughput TCR immunosequencing, statistical association of individual TCRs with disease status, and machine learning. A later analysis re-analyzed previously published TCR beta repertoires from 666 donors and added high-resolution HLA genotyping to study TCR occurrence patterns. Rather than drawing on any new phenotypic data, the later analysis identified candidate immune exposures from TCR beta sequences and the way those sequences occurred across donors. An earlier analysis of 450 to 750 of the donors used high-throughput TCR beta sequencing to judge whether each TCR beta V gene segment behaved as functional or pseudogenic. Donor age, sex, ethnicity and CMV serostatus were collected together with the repertoire data. A later genetic analysis took genome-wide SNP genotypes for about 55% of the roughly 700 donors and used that subset as a discovery cohort. Every discovery cohort repertoire had been produced on one sequencing platform. Class I and class II HLA loci were covered by the typing at four-digit resolution. The number of typed donors differed by locus: roughly 629-630 for A, B, C, DRB1 and DQB1; 522 for DQA1; over 600 for DPA1; and 400 to 480 for DPB1. About five DR-DQ haplotypes were treated as single units for association and clustering because of strong linkage in the cohort. Across 398 genotyped donors of the cohort, an average of roughly 250,000 unique TCR beta nucleotide sequences per donor were sequenced, and around 19% of those sequences were non-productive.

What the research found in general, with its limitations: Correlated functional status among segregating V segments might be attributable to linkage disequilibrium, but an unknown experimental factor could not be ruled out. V-gene and J-gene trimming of TCR beta chains was associated with a missense DCLRE1C variant in a later genetic analysis, and the association was replicated in an independent cohort. Presence/absence analyses assumed roughly uniform sequencing depth across donors, an assumption that may not hold. The study gave a list of around 170 TCR beta chains associated with cytomegalovirus. In vitro tests confirmed that three of the cytomegalovirus-associated TCR beta chains recognize cytomegalovirus antigens. In a later analysis, HLA-associated TCR beta chains were found to be more clonally expanded and to have lower generation probabilities than equally common non-associated chains. A later analysis reported that several top co-occurrence clusters appeared linked to parvovirus B19, influenza, CMV and Epstein-Barr virus. According to the authors, the approach could potentially be generalized to other disease states and immunological phenotypes. A group of highly shared sequence variants was considered likely to be a technical artifact of the sequencing pipeline. Specific HLA alleles were associated with 15,000 to 20,000 TCR beta sequences at a false discovery rate of 0.05 in a later analysis. According to a later analysis, most CMV-associated TCR beta chains appeared to be HLA-restricted, and the HLA associations seemed to be driven largely by CMV exposure. Because counts were too low, roughly 16 rarely observed V segments, including chromosome 9 orphons, were excluded from the earlier analysis of several hundred of the donors. A further reported finding was that TCR beta sequences accurately predicted the HLA-A and HLA-B alleles for most subjects in the first cohort. Because the 87-base-pair reads could not distinguish some IMGT-functional V segments, including TRBV6-2 and TRBV6-3, those segments were excluded. In this cohort, only TCR beta chains were sequenced, and detectable features were limited by the absence of alpha or paired-chain data. For the cohort, immune exposure information was limited to CMV serostatus. A later analysis found that TCR association rates varied across HLA loci, with DRB1 alleles showing the most associated TCRs and HLA-C alleles the fewest. Because some donors lacked HLA typing at each locus, the association tests relied only on the typed subset. Compared with the roughly 670-donor mean, donors in an Asian-associated ancestry cluster had fewer N-insertions in productive TCRs, according to a later genetic analysis. Most TCR sequences were seen in very few donors, while some public TCRs were found in many individuals. Assigning TCR associations to individual alleles was difficult when HLA alleles, especially DR and DQ, strongly co-occurred. The classifier was reported to diagnose cytomegalovirus status with high specificity and sensitivity in both the original and validation cohorts. An earlier analysis of some 560 of the donors showed that most TCR beta V segments appeared in productive rearrangements either about 87% or about 30% of the time, which broadly matched IMGT annotations.

CDR1 and CDR2, looked up from the germline V gene, are SGDLS and YYNGEE. V is pared back by 3 bases and J by 1 base, with 10 bases lying between the germline termini. Measured from the cysteine to the phenylalanine, the CDR3 is 15 residues long. CDR3 DNA is the only sequence kept; it has 45 bases, read in frame from the first base. The cohort comprised hundreds of healthy bone marrow donors. All cohort members were sampled while nominally healthy, although unrecorded immune exposures were likely present. The donor was CMV seronegative and belonged to the group of 320 or so seronegative cohort members. A peripheral blood sample was provided by each donor, and peripheral blood mononuclear cells were used for TCR beta sequencing. The Qiagen DNeasy Blood Extraction Kit was used to extract genomic DNA from the blood cell samples. Library creation used the immunoSEQ multiplex PCR assay. A mixture of 60 forward primers for TCR Vbeta segments and 13 reverse primers for TCR Jbeta segments was used in the multiplex PCR. The CDR3 region of rearranged TCR beta genes was amplified from genomic DNA with a multiplex PCR assay. The Illumina HiSeq System was used to sequence the amplified TCR beta libraries as 87-base-pair reads. In the source study's methods: In a later analysis, roughly 80 million unique TCR beta chains were counted across the 650 to 750 repertoires, and roughly 10 million of these chains were shared by at least two donors. Raw reads were error-corrected and collapsed into unique sequences with a nearest-neighbor algorithm that merged closely related sequences to remove PCR and sequencing errors. CDR3 sequences were aligned to IMGT reference sequences to assign V, D and J gene segments. For a sequence to be retained, a match of at least six nucleotides to both a V gene segment and a J gene segment was required. Rearrangements were called productive when the CDR3 lacked stop codons and stayed in frame with V and J; all others were non-productive. Following IMGT convention, CDR3 was defined as the stretch from the second conserved V-encoded cysteine up to the conserved J-encoded phenylalanine. Sequences without an unambiguous match to a single V gene segment were excluded from the earlier analysis of 587 of the donors. An earlier analysis of just under 600 of the donors called V segments functional above 56.7% productive rearrangements and segregating when the between-donor standard deviation exceeded 5%. To diagnose cytomegalovirus status from the catalog of TCR beta chain sequences, a statistical classification framework was built. In a later analysis, V and J genes were assigned by comparing TCR nucleotide sequences against IMGT/GENE-DB human TR gene sequences. Using the TCRdist pipeline, a later analysis assigned CDR3 sequences along with most-parsimonious VDJ recombination scenarios. In a later analysis, every TCR beta chain was defined by the combination of its CDR3 amino acid sequence and its V-gene family, and reads without a unique V-gene family were dropped. A later analysis removed 592 highly shared, low-generation-probability nucleotide sequences to deal with suspected cross-contamination and a sequencing artifact. For each public chain, a later analysis derived a clonal expansion index from normalized ranks of inferred template counts within each repertoire. Generation probabilities in a later analysis came from a VDJ recombination model fitted to out-of-frame rearrangements, and those results were checked against IGoR. Hypergeometric tests were used in a later analysis to score TCR-TCR, TCR-HLA and TCR-CMV co-occurrence, with a repertoire-size bias correction applied to the TCR pairs. A later analysis estimated false discovery rates by permuting HLA or CMV assignments 20 times. A later analysis grouped co-occurring TCRs with DBSCAN, adding TCRdist sequence similarity when clustering within HLA-allele-positive subsets. Repertoires with fewer than 30,000 or more than 120,000 public chains, plus five repertoires with anomalous nucleotide sharing, were excluded from co-occurrence clustering. TCRdb obtained this table from immuneACCESS and retained in-frame rearrangements with V and J assigned. These tables miss some clones; where compared with another copy, unresolved V genes account for less than half of the shortfall, and the remainder is unexplained. V, J and clone size were drawn from that table, and D and trimming were deduced from the DNA. The sample includes 150,000 to 180,000 clones, with 65% to 75% observed a single time. Together, the top ten hold 2.8% of the sample.

A word on this clone: Its antigen has not been determined. Base qualities are not at hand, and no much larger clone is one base apart.

The sequenced sample was PBMCs. The TCR comes from a man between 18 and 35 years old in good health and CMV-seronegative. The chain joins TRBV9 to TRBJ2-2; TRBD2 is a possible D gene, resting on 7 matching bases. The nucleotide sequence is TGTGCCAGCAGCGCCGGGGGGCGGAACACCGGGGAGCTGTTTTTT. This encodes CASSAGGRNTGELFF.